This is a list of T cell receptor beta chains from one sample in a study of blood T cell repertoires in COVID-19. Profiled with immunoSEQ multiplex PCR; TCRdb holds only in-frame clones, not every one. The table lists a few hundred thousand clones, about 91% of them singletons. The source material was PBMCs or T cells enriched from blood (not recorded which). These TCRs come from a woman aged 45-60 years with acute COVID-19. Each CDR3 is given with its conserved first and last residue. The order of the fields is clone size, J gene, D gene, V gene, CDR3 DNA, CDR3 protein. A D gene is named only where the DNA matches it firmly. Size is omitted from some rows. Given values are once, few, many or a class for expanded clones.

abundance: .
j_gene: TRBJ2-2
d_gene: TRBD2
v_gene: TRBV5-1
CDR3nt: TGCGCCAGCTGCTACGGGACTAGCGGGACAGGGGAGCTGTTTTTT
CDR3aa: CASCYGTSGTGELFF

abundance: .
j_gene: TRBJ2-3
d_gene: TRBD2
v_gene: TRBV13
CDR3nt: TGTGCCAGCAGCTTAGCGGGAGGGCCTTTTAGGGGCGGGACAGATACGCAGTATTTT
CDR3aa: CASSLAGGPFRGGTDTQYF

abundance: .
j_gene: TRBJ2-1
d_gene: TRBD2
v_gene: TRBV7-8
CDR3nt: TGTGCCAGCAGCTTAGAACTAGCGGGAGAGTTCTTC
CDR3aa: CASSLELAGEFF

abundance: .
j_gene: TRBJ2-7
d_gene: TRBD1
v_gene: TRBV19
CDR3nt: TGTGCCAGTGCCCAGGGGGTGCAACCCTACGAGCAGTACTTC
CDR3aa: CASAQGVQPYEQYF

abundance: .
j_gene: TRBJ2-2
d_gene: TRBD2
v_gene: TRBV27
CDR3nt: TGTGCCAGCCAAACCGGGAGGCAGCCGCACACCGGGGAGCTGTTTTTT
CDR3aa: CASQTGRQPHTGELFF

abundance: .
j_gene: TRBJ2-1
d_gene: TRBD2
v_gene: TRBV2
CDR3nt: TGTGCCAGCAGTCCCCCAGGACTAGCGGCTTATGAGCAGTTCTTC
CDR3aa: CASSPPGLAAYEQFF

abundance: .
j_gene: TRBJ1-4
d_gene: .
v_gene: TRBV27
CDR3nt: TGTGCCAGCAGGCCGACAGTGACAACTAATGAAAAACTGTTTTTT
CDR3aa: CASRPTVTTNEKLFF

abundance: once
j_gene: TRBJ2-7
d_gene: .
v_gene: TRBV6-2/TRBV6-3
CDR3nt: TGTGCCAGCAGTTACTCTGGCAGGGCGGCCTCCAACGAGCAGTACTTC
CDR3aa: CASSYSGRAASNEQYF

abundance: few
j_gene: TRBJ2-7
d_gene: .
v_gene: TRBV3-1/TRBV3-2
CDR3nt: TGTGCCAGCAGCCTCCGTGTCTCCTACGAGCAGTACTTC
CDR3aa: CASSLRVSYEQYF

abundance: .
j_gene: TRBJ2-1
d_gene: TRBD2
v_gene: TRBV18
CDR3nt: TGTGCCAGTACACTAGCGGGAGGGATGAATGAGCAGTTCTTC
CDR3aa: CASTLAGGMNEQFF

abundance: .
j_gene: TRBJ1-1
d_gene: .
v_gene: TRBV7-9
CDR3nt: TGTGCCAGCAGCTTTCAGGGAGGCACTGAAGCTTTCTTT
CDR3aa: CASSFQGGTEAFF

abundance: once
j_gene: TRBJ2-3
d_gene: TRBD1
v_gene: TRBV24-1
CDR3nt: TGTGCCACCAGTGGGGAGGGACAGGGGAGCACAGATACGCAGTATTTT
CDR3aa: CATSGEGQGSTDTQYF

abundance: .
j_gene: TRBJ1-2
d_gene: TRBD1
v_gene: TRBV29-1
CDR3nt: TGCAGCGTGACGAGACCGGGACAGGGCAACTATGGCTACACCTTC
CDR3aa: CSVTRPGQGNYGYTF

abundance: once
j_gene: TRBJ1-4
d_gene: .
v_gene: TRBV6-1
CDR3nt: TGTGCCAGCAGTGAAGCCGTACGAGGGATATGGGAAAAACTGTTTTTT
CDR3aa: CASSEAVRGIWEKLFF

abundance: few
j_gene: TRBJ1-2
d_gene: TRBD1
v_gene: TRBV28
CDR3nt: TGTGCCAGCAGACCAACAGGGGGCCAGGGATATGGCTACACCTTC
CDR3aa: CASRPTGGQGYGYTF

abundance: .
j_gene: TRBJ2-3
d_gene: .
v_gene: TRBV23-1
CDR3nt: TGCGCCAGCAGTCAATCCAGAGCGGCAGATACGCAGTATTTT
CDR3aa: CASSQSRAADTQYF

abundance: .
j_gene: TRBJ2-5
d_gene: TRBD1
v_gene: TRBV5-8
CDR3nt: TGTGCCAGCAGCCTTGGACAGGGTCGTCAGGGGGAGACCCAGTACTTC
CDR3aa: CASSLGQGRQGETQYF

abundance: .
j_gene: TRBJ2-5
d_gene: .
v_gene: TRBV6-1
CDR3nt: TGTGCCAGCAGTGAATTGGGGACACCACAAGAGACCCAGTACTTC
CDR3aa: CASSELGTPQETQYF

abundance: .
j_gene: TRBJ2-7
d_gene: TRBD2
v_gene: TRBV18
CDR3nt: TGTGCCAGCTCCTCACCTCGGGACTTCCTAGCGGGGTTTTCCTACGAGCAGTACTTC
CDR3aa: CASSSPRDFLAGFSYEQYF

abundance: .
j_gene: TRBJ1-3
d_gene: .
v_gene: TRBV7-2
CDR3nt: TGTGCCAGCAGCGTAGGACAGACTCGGAGCTCTGGAAACACCATATATTTT
CDR3aa: CASSVGQTRSSGNTIYF

abundance: .
j_gene: TRBJ2-3
d_gene: TRBD2
v_gene: TRBV5-1
CDR3nt: TGCGCCAGCAGCCTCCGTAGCGGGAGAGGCACAGATACGCAGTATTTT
CDR3aa: CASSLRSGRGTDTQYF

abundance: .
j_gene: TRBJ1-1
d_gene: TRBD1
v_gene: TRBV18
CDR3nt: TGTGCCAGCTCACCACTCGGACAGGGGGAGAACACTGAAGCTTTCTTT
CDR3aa: CASSPLGQGENTEAFF

abundance: .
j_gene: TRBJ2-3
d_gene: TRBD2
v_gene: TRBV18
CDR3nt: TGTGCCAGCTCACCAAGGGCGGGAGAGACGCAGTATTTT
CDR3aa: CASSPRAGETQYF

abundance: .
j_gene: TRBJ2-7
d_gene: .
v_gene: TRBV6-1
CDR3nt: TGTGCCAGCAGTGAAGCTGGGGCGCGTTACGAGCAGTACTTC
CDR3aa: CASSEAGARYEQYF

abundance: .
j_gene: TRBJ1-6
d_gene: .
v_gene: TRBV19
CDR3nt: TGTGCCAGTAACAGGGTCTATAATTCACCCCTCCACTTT
CDR3aa: CASNRVYNSPLHF

abundance: .
j_gene: TRBJ1-1
d_gene: .
v_gene: TRBV28
CDR3nt: TGTGCCAGCAGGCCCTATACCCAGAACACTGAAGCTTTCTTT
CDR3aa: CASRPYTQNTEAFF

abundance: .
j_gene: TRBJ2-1
d_gene: .
v_gene: TRBV28
CDR3nt: TGTGCCAGCAGTCCAACACCGAACTCCTACAATGAGCAGTTCTTC
CDR3aa: CASSPTPNSYNEQFF

abundance: .
j_gene: TRBJ2-3
d_gene: .
v_gene: TRBV7-9
CDR3nt: TGTGCCAGCAGCTTAGGGCGCGCGGGACATACGCAGTATTTT
CDR3aa: CASSLGRAGHTQYF

abundance: once
j_gene: TRBJ2-1
d_gene: TRBD2
v_gene: TRBV5-1
CDR3nt: TGCGCCAGCAGCCTTCTAGCGGGAGCGGGCAATGAGCAGTTCTTC
CDR3aa: CASSLLAGAGNEQFF

abundance: .
j_gene: TRBJ1-5
d_gene: .
v_gene: TRBV19
CDR3nt: TGTGCCAGTAGTTCGGGGGGATGGAATCAGCCCCAGCATTTT
CDR3aa: CASSSGGWNQPQHF

abundance: .
j_gene: TRBJ1-2
d_gene: TRBD1
v_gene: TRBV3-1/TRBV3-2
CDR3nt: TGTGCCAGCAGCCAAGATAGGTGGGGACAGGGGCCCGGTTGGGGCTACACCTTC
CDR3aa: CASSQDRWGQGPGWGYTF

abundance: .
j_gene: TRBJ2-1
d_gene: .
v_gene: TRBV7-2
CDR3nt: TGTGCCAGCAGCACAGACTTGGGGGGCAATGAGCAGTTCTTC
CDR3aa: CASSTDLGGNEQFF

abundance: .
j_gene: TRBJ1-5
d_gene: TRBD1
v_gene: TRBV6-5
CDR3nt: TGTGCCAGCAGTTACTCGGGACAGGGTTATCAGCCCCAGCATTTT
CDR3aa: CASSYSGQGYQPQHF